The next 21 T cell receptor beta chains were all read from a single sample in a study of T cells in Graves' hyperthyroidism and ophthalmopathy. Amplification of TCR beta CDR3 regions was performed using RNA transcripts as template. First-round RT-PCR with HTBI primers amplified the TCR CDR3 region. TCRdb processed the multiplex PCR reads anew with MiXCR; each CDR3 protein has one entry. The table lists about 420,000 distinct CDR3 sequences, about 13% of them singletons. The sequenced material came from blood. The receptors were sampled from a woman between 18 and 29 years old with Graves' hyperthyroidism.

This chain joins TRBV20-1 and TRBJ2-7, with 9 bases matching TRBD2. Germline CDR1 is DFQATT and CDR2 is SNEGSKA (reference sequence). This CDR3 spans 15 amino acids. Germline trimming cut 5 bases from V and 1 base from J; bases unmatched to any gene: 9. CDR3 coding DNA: TGCAGTGCTTATGGGGCTAGCGGGAAATCCTACGAGCAGTACTTC. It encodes CSAYGASGKSYEQYF.

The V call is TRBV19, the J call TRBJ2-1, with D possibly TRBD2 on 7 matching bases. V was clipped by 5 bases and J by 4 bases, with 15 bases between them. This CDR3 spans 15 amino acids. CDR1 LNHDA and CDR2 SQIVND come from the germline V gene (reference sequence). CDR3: CASSFEGGEYNEQFF. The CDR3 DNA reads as TGTGCCAGTAGTTTTGAAGGGGGGGAGTACAATGAGCAGTTCTTC. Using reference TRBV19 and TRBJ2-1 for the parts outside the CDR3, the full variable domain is DGGITQSPKYLFRKEGQNVTLSCEQNLNHDAMYWYRQDPGQGLRLIYYSQIVNDFQKGDIAEGYSVSREKKESFPLTVTSAQKNPTAFYLCASSFEGGEYNEQFFGPGTRLTVL.

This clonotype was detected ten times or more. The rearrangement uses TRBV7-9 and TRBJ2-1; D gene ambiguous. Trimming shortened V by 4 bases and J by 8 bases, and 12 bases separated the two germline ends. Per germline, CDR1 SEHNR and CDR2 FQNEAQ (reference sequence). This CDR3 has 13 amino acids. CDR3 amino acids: CASSSYKGYEQFF. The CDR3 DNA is TGTGCCAGCAGCTCCTATAAGGGCTATGAGCAGTTCTTC.

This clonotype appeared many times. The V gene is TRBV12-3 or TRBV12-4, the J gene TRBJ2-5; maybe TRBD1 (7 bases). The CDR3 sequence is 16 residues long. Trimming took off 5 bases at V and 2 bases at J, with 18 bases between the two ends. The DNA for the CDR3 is TGTGCCAGCAGTCCCCTTAGGACAGGACTACAAGAGACCCAGTACTTC. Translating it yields CASSPLRTGLQETQYF.

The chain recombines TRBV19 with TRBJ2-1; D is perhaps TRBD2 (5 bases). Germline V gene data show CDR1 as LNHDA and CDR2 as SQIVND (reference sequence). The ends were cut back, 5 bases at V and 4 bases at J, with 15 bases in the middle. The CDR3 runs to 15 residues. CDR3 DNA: TGTGCCAGTAGTGGAGCGGATACCCAATACAATGAGCAGTTCTTC. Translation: CASSGADTQYNEQFF.

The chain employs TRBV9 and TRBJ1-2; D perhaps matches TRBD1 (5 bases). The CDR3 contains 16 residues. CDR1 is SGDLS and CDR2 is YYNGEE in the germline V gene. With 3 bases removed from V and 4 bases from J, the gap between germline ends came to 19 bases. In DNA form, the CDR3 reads TGTGCCAGCAGCGCGCGGACAATCTTTCCCCCCTATGGCTACACCTTC. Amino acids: CASSARTIFPPYGYTF.

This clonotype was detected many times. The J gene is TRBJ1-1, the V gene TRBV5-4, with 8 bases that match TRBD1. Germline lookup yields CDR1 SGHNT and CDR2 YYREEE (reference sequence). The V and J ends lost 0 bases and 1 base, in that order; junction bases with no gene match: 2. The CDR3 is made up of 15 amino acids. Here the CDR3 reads CASSLETGENTEAFF. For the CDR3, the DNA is TGTGCCAGCAGCTTGGAGACAGGGGAGAACACTGAAGCTTTCTTT.

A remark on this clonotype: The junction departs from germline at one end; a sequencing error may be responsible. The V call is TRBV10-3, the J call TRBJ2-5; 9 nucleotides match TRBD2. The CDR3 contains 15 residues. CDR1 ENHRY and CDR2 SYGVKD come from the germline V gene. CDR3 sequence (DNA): TGTGCCATCAGTGAAGCGGGAGGACCTCAAGAGATCCAGTACTTC. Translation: CAISEAGGPQEIQYF.

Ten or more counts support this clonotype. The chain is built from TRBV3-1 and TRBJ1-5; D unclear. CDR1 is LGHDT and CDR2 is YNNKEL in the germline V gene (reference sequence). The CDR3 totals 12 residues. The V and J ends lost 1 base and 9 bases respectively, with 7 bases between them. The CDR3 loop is CASSQVNGPQHF. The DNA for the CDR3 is TGTGCCAGCAGCCAAGTCAATGGGCCCCAGCATTTT.

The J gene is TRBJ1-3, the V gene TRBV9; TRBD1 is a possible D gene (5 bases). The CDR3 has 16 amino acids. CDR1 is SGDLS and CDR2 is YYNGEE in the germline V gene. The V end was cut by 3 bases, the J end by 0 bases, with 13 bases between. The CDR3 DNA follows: TGTGCCAGCAGCGCGTTGGGGCATCCCTCTGGAAACACCATATATTTT. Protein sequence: CASSALGHPSGNTIYF. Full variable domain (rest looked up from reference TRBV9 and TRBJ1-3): DSGVTQTPKHLITATGQRVTLRCSPRSGDLSVYWYQQSLDQGLQFLIQYYNGEERAKGNILERFSAQQFPDLHSELNLSSLELGDSALYFCASSALGHPSGNTIYFGEGSWLTVV.

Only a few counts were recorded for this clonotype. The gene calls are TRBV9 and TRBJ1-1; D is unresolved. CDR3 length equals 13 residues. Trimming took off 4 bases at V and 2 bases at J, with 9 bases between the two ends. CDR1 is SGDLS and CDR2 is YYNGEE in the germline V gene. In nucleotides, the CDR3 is TGTGCCAGCAGCTCTACTAGTAACACTGAAGCTTTCTTT. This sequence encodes CASSSTSNTEAFF.

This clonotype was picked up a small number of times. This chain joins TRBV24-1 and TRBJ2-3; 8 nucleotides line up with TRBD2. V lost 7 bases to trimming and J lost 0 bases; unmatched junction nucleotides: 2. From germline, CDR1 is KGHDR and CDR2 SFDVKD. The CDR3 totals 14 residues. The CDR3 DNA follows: TGTGCCACCAGGTCTAGCGGGAGCACAGATACGCAGTATTTT. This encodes CATRSSGSTDTQYF.

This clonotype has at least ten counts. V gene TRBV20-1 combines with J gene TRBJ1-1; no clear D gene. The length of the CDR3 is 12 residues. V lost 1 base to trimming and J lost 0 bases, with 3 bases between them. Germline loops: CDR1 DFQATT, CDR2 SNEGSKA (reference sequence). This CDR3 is CSARGMNTEAFF. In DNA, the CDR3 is TGCAGTGCTAGAGGCATGAACACTGAAGCTTTCTTT.

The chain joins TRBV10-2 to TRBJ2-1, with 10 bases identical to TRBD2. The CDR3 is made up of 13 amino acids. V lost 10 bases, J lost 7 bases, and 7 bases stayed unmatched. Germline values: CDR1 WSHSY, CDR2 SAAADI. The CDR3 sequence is CAITSGVGNEQFF. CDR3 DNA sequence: TGCGCCATCACTAGCGGGGTAGGGAATGAGCAGTTCTTC.

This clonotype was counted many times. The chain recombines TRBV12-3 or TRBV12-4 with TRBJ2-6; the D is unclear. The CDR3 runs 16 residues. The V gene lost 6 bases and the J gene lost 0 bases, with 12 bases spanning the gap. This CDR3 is CASRSTAYSGANVLTF. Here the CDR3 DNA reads TGTGCCAGCAGATCTACAGCTTACTCTGGGGCCAACGTCCTGACTTTC.

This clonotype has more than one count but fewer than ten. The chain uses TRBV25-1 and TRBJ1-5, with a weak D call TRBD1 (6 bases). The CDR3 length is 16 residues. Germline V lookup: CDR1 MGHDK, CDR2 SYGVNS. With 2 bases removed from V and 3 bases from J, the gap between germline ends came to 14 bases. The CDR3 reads CASSEGRGVNNQPQHF. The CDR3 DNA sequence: TGTGCCAGCAGTGAAGGTAGGGGGGTGAACAATCAGCCCCAGCATTTT.

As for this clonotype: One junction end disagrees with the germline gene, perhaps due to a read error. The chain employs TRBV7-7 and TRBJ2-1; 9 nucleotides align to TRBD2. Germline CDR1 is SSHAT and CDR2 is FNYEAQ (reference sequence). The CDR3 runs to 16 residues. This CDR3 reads CASSLRLAAPYNEQFF. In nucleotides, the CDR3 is TGTGCTAGCAGTCTCCGACTAGCGGCACCTTACAATGAGCAGTTCTTC. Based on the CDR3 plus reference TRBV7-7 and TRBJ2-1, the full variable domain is GAGVSQSPRYKVTKRGQDVTLRCDPISSHATLYWYQQALGQGPEFLTYFNYEAQPDKSGLPSDRFSAERPEGSISTLTIQRTEQRDSAMYRCASSLRLAAPYNEQFFGPGTRLTVL.

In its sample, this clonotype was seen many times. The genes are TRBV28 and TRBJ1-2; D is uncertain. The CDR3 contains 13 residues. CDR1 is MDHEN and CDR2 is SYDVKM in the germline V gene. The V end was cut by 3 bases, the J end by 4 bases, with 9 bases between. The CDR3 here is CASSFGQPYGYTF. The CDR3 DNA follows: TGTGCCAGCAGTTTCGGCCAGCCCTATGGCTACACCTTC.

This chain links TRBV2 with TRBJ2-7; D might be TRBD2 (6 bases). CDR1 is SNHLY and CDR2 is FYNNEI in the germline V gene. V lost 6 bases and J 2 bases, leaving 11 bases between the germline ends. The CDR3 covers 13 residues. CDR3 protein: CASRGEVTYEQYF. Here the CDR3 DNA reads TGTGCCAGCAGGGGGGAGGTAACCTACGAGCAGTACTTC.

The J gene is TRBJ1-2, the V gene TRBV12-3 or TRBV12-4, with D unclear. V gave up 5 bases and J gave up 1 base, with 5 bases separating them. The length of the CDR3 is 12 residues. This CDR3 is CASSVHNYGYTF. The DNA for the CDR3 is TGTGCCAGCAGTGTCCATAACTATGGCTACACCTTC.

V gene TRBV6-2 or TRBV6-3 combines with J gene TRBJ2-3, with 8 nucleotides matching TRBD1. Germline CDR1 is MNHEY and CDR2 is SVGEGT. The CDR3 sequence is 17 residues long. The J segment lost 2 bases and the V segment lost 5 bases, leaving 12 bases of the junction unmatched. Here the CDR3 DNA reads TGTGCCAGCAGTGGACAGGGCAGAGGTGGGACCACAGATACGCAGTATTTT. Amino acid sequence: CASSGQGRGGTTDTQYF.